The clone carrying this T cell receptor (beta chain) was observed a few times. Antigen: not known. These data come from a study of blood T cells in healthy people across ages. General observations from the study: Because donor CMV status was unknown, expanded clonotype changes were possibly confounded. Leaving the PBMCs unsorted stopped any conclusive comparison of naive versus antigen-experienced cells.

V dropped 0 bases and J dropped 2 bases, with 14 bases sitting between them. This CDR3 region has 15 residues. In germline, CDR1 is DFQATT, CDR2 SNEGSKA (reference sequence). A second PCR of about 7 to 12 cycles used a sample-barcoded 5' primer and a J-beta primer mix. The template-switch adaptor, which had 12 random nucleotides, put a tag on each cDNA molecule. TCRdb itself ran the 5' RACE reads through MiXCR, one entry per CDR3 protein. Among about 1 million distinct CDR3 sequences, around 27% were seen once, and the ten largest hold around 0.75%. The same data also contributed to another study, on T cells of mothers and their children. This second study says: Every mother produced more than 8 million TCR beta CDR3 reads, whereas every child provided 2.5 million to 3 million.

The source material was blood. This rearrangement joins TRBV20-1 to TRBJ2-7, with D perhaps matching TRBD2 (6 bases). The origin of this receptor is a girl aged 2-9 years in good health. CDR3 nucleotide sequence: TGCAGTGCTAGAGATGGGCGGCGGGATACCTACGAGCAGTACTTC. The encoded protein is CSARDGRRDTYEQYF.